What follows are 31 T cell receptor beta chains derived from one specimen sequenced in a study of T cells in Graves' hyperthyroidism and ophthalmopathy. RNA transcripts served as the template for amplifying TCR beta CDR3 regions. An initial round of RT-PCR targeting the TCR CDR3 relied on the HTBI primer set. One entry per CDR3 protein, called by TCRdb with MiXCR from the multiplex PCR reads. The sample has about 640,000 distinct CDR3 sequences, around 20% seen once; the top ten hold 34%. Sequencing was done on a sample of blood. The origin of the receptors is a man aged 30 to 39 with Graves' ophthalmopathy.

This clonotype was detected ten times or more. V usage is TRBV7-2 and J usage is TRBJ1-1; weak D call: TRBD1 (6 bases). The V gene lost 1 base and the J gene lost 3 bases, with 18 bases spanning the gap. Per the germline V gene, CDR1 is SGHTA and CDR2 is FQGNSA. The CDR3 runs 17 residues. The CDR3 reads CASSLVGGARPDTEAFF. The DNA of the CDR3 is TGTGCCAGCAGCTTAGTCGGGGGGGCTCGGCCGGACACTGAAGCTTTCTTT.

This clonotype was seen at least ten times. The chain combines TRBV7-2 with TRBJ1-1; possibly TRBD1 for D (5 bases). This CDR3 comprises 13 residues. Per the germline V gene, CDR1 is SGHTA and CDR2 is FQGNSA. V was shortened by 7 bases and J by 2 bases, with 11 bases between the two germline ends. The CDR3 coding sequence is TGTGCCAGCAAAAACCAGGGTAACACTGAAGCTTTCTTT. It specifies CASKNQGNTEAFF.

This clonotype has ten or more counts. The chain links TRBV2 to TRBJ2-7; 8 bases are a match to TRBD1. Germline CDR1 and CDR2: SNHLY and FYNNEI. The V gene end was trimmed by 4 bases and the J gene end by 5 bases; junction bases not matched to a gene: 7. The CDR3 consists of 14 residues. The CDR3 sequence is CASSVQGAANEQYF. CDR3 DNA sequence: TGTGCCAGCAGTGTGCAGGGGGCGGCAAACGAGCAGTACTTC.

Only a few counts were recorded for this clonotype. The rearrangement joins TRBV4-3 to TRBJ2-1; 11 bases line up with TRBD2. V lost 1 base and J lost 4; bases outside the gene matches: 9. Germline V gene data show CDR1 as LGHNA and CDR2 as YSLEER. The CDR3 contains 18 residues. The CDR3 is CASSQARLAGLIYNEQFF. CDR3 in DNA: TGCGCCAGCAGCCAAGCCCGACTAGCGGGGTTGATTTACAATGAGCAGTTCTTC.

The rearrangement links TRBV19 to TRBJ2-4; D is unresolved. The germline gives CDR1 LNHDA, CDR2 SQIVND (reference sequence). The germline V and J ends were trimmed by 6 bases and 6 bases, with 12 bases remaining between them. The CDR3 has 13 amino acids. In DNA, the CDR3 is TGTGCCAGTAGCATGGCTCACGGAAACATTCAGTACTTC. It specifies CASSMAHGNIQYF. The full variable domain, in which reference TRBV19 and TRBJ2-4 provide the parts outside the CDR3, is DGGITQSPKYLFRKEGQNVTLSCEQNLNHDAMYWYRQDPGQGLRLIYYSQIVNDFQKGDIAEGYSVSREKKESFPLTVTSAQKNPTAFYLCASSMAHGNIQYFGAGTRLSVL.

CDR3 in amino acids: CASSLSTSGRRENIQYF. The DNA for the CDR3 is TGTGCCAGCAGTTTATCTACTAGCGGGAGAAGGGAAAACATTCAGTACTTC. The chain couples TRBV28 to TRBJ2-4; 11 bases agree with TRBD2. From germline, CDR1 is MDHEN and CDR2 SYDVKM. The V and J ends lost 1 base and 5 bases, in that order; junction bases with no gene match: 7. The CDR3 runs to 17 residues.

This clonotype was counted at least ten times. The V call is TRBV2, the J call TRBJ2-1, with D uncertain. The CDR3 sequence is 12 residues long. V shed 2 bases and J shed 6 bases, with 5 bases lying between them. Germline lookup yields CDR1 SNHLY and CDR2 FYNNEI. The CDR3 loop is CASSENSNEQFF. The CDR3 DNA reads as TGTGCCAGCAGTGAAAACAGCAATGAGCAGTTCTTC. Full variable domain (rest looked up from reference TRBV2 and TRBJ2-1): EPEVTQTPSHQVTQMGQEVILRCVPISNHLYFYWYRQILGQKVEFLVSFYNNEISEKSEIFDDQFSVERPDGSNFTLKIRSTKLEDSAMYFCASSENSNEQFFGPGTRLTVL.

This clonotype was counted ten times or more. This chain links TRBV19 with TRBJ2-3; the match to TRBD2 covers 11 bases. This CDR3 comprises 15 residues. V trimming: 5 bases; J trimming: 4 bases; junction bases outside the gene matches: 5. Germline lookup yields CDR1 LNHDA and CDR2 SQIVND (reference sequence). The CDR3 DNA reads TGTGCCAGTAGTTCTAGCGGGAGGACGGCAGATACGCAGTATTTT. It is translated as CASSSSGRTADTQYF.

This clonotype was found a few times. CDR3 region: CSVEWLGLLSYNEQFF. Written as DNA, the CDR3 is TGCAGCGTTGAATGGTTGGGACTACTCTCCTACAATGAGCAGTTCTTC. The rearrangement joins TRBV29-1 to TRBJ2-1, with 7 bases aligning to TRBD2. This CDR3 spans 16 amino acids. Germline V lookup: CDR1 SQVTM, CDR2 ANQGSEA. The junction had 7 bases not matched to a gene; V was cut back by 2 bases and J by 0 bases.

This clonotype was found a few times. The chain uses TRBV9 and TRBJ2-1, with D perhaps given as TRBD1 or TRBD2 (5 bases each). The CDR3 has 13 amino acids. The germline V and J ends were trimmed by 7 bases and 12 bases, with 20 bases remaining between them. Germline CDR1 is SGDLS and CDR2 is YYNGEE. The CDR3, as DNA: TGTGCCAGCGGGGGAAGGTGGGGTACAGGGCAGTTCTTC. Its translation: CASGGRWGTGQFF.

The rearrangement links TRBV28 to TRBJ1-5; D might be TRBD1 (5 bases). The germline V gene encodes CDR1 MDHEN and CDR2 SYDVKM. CDR3 length: 12 amino acids. V lost 7 bases to trimming and J lost 7 bases, with 11 bases between them. The CDR3 sequence: CASKEGYQPQHF. In nucleotides, the CDR3 is TGTGCCAGCAAAGAGGGGTACCAGCCCCAGCATTTT.

This clonotype showed up just a few times. The CDR3 protein is CASSFGASGANVLTF. CDR3 nucleotide sequence: TGCGCCAGCAGCTTCGGGGCCTCTGGGGCCAACGTCCTGACTTTC. The chain recombines TRBV5-1 with TRBJ2-6; D may match TRBD1 or TRBD2 (5 bases each). Germline CDR1 and CDR2: SGHRS and YFSETQ. Trimming took off 2 bases at V and 0 bases at J, with 6 bases between the two ends. The CDR3 extends over 15 amino acids.

This clonotype came up a few times. J is TRBJ2-1 and V is TRBV2; 7 positions match TRBD1. Germline V gene lookup returns CDR1 SNHLY and CDR2 FYNNEI. The CDR3 is made up of 17 amino acids. Trimming at V came to 4 bases and at J to 1 base, leaving 10 bases not matched to a gene. The CDR3 spells CASSVGRQGRSYNEQFF. DNA for the CDR3: TGTGCCAGCAGTGTCGGCAGACAGGGTAGGTCCTACAATGAGCAGTTCTTC.

This chain uses TRBV2 with TRBJ1-3; perhaps TRBD1 as D (5 bases). The germline CDR1 and CDR2 sequences are SNHLY and FYNNEI. Trimming took off 1 base at V and 4 bases at J, with 17 bases between the two ends. CDR3 size: 17 residues. The CDR3 sequence: CASSEGGGPRRGNTIYF. CDR3 DNA sequence: TGTGCCAGCAGTGAAGGGGGCGGTCCCCGTAGGGGAAACACCATATATTTT.

The CDR3 nucleotides read TGTGCCAGCAGCAAAACACAGGCTGGGGCCAACGTCCTGACTTTC. The encoded protein is CASSKTQAGANVLTF. The chain couples TRBV4-2 to TRBJ2-6; D is perhaps TRBD1 (5 bases). This CDR3 has 15 amino acids. CDR1 and CDR2 (germline): LGHNA, YNFKEQ. Trimming stripped 5 bases from V and 2 bases from J, with 10 bases between.

This clonotype has just a few counts. CDR3 sequence: CASSQVLAGDDEQFF. Written as DNA, the CDR3 is TGCGCCAGCAGCCAAGTCCTAGCGGGAGACGATGAGCAGTTCTTC. The chain has TRBV4-1 and TRBJ2-1; 10 bases map to TRBD2. V shed 1 base and J 8 bases; nucleotides not matched to a gene: 5. This CDR3 comprises 15 residues. CDR1 is MGHRA, CDR2 YSYEKL, per germline.

For this clonotype: A much larger clone differs from this one at a single base, so this may be a read error. The chain uses TRBV18 and TRBJ2-3, with D unresolved. This CDR3 spans 14 amino acids. The V gene's germline CDR1 is KGHSH and CDR2 LQKENI. Written as DNA, the CDR3 is TGTGCCAGCTCACCCACGAGGAGCACAGATATGCAGTATTTT. Its translation is CASSPTRSTDMQYF.

This clonotype was detected once. The chain is built from TRBV7-3 and TRBJ2-1; 7 bases match TRBD2. CDR1 and CDR2 from the germline V gene are SGHTA and FQGTGA. V was clipped by 5 bases and J by 6 bases; unmatched bases: 10. This CDR3 contains 15 residues. The CDR3 sequence is CASSLIGGSGNEQFF. For the CDR3, the DNA is TGTGCCAGCAGCCTTATCGGCGGGAGCGGCAATGAGCAGTTCTTC.

This clonotype was recorded at least ten times. The chain uses TRBV2 and TRBJ2-3, with unresolved D. Germline-derived CDR1 and CDR2 are SNHLY and FYNNEI. Deletions cut 7 bases from V and 4 bases from J, with 6 bases between. The CDR3 is 11 residues long. CDR3 amino acids: CASTSSDTQYF. The CDR3 DNA reads TGTGCCAGCACTAGTTCAGATACGCAGTATTTT.

V is TRBV20-1 and J is TRBJ2-7, with D unclear. Germline V lookup: CDR1 DFQATT, CDR2 SNEGSKA (reference sequence). Trimming cost V 1 base and J 4 bases, with 14 bases left between them. The length of the CDR3 is 14 residues. The CDR3 bases are TGCAGTGCTAGAGTTACCTCGGCTGGGTACGAGCAGTACTTC. Translation gives CSARVTSAGYEQYF.

The chain couples TRBV7-2 to TRBJ2-7; 7 bases map to TRBD1. The V segment lost 2 bases and the J segment 6 bases; nucleotides outside the gene matches: 10. Germline V gene lookup returns CDR1 SGHTA and CDR2 FQGNSA. The CDR3 length is 15 residues. The CDR3 region is CASSLNDRVGCEQYF. In DNA, the CDR3 is TGTGCCAGCAGCTTAAATGACAGGGTGGGCTGCGAGCAGTACTTC. Full variable domain (remainder filled in from reference TRBV7-2 and TRBJ2-7): GAGVSQSPSNKVTEKGKDVELRCDPISGHTALYWYRQSLGQGLEFLIYFQGNSAPDKSGLPSDRFSAERTGGSVSTLTIQRTQQEDSAVYLCASSLNDRVGCEQYFGPGTRLTVT.

V is TRBV5-1 and J is TRBJ2-1; D perhaps matches TRBD2 (5 bases). Germline CDR1 reads SGHRS; CDR2 reads YFSETQ. This CDR3 has 16 amino acids. Trimming left V 4 bases short and J 7 bases short, with 21 bases between. CDR3 nucleotides: TGCGCCAGCAGCCAAGGCCTCCTAGCATCGGGGAATGAGCAGTTCTTC. Residues: CASSQGLLASGNEQFF. The variable domain in full, with the rest retrieved from reference TRBV5-1 and TRBJ2-1, is KAGVTQTPRYLIKTRGQQVTLSCSPISGHRSVSWYQQTPGQGLQFLFEYFSETQRNKGNFPGRFSGRQFSNSRSEMNVSTLELGDSALYLCASSQGLLASGNEQFFGPGTRLTVL.

The chain recombines TRBV5-1 with TRBJ2-5; 13 nucleotides agree with TRBD2. J gave up 2 bases and V 4 bases, and 5 bases lay outside the gene matches. Germline values: CDR1 SGHRS, CDR2 YFSETQ. The length of the CDR3 is 16 residues. The CDR3 spells CASSGGLAGFQETQYF. CDR3 nucleotides: TGCGCCAGCAGCGGGGGACTAGCGGGGTTTCAAGAGACCCAGTACTTC.

This clonotype was seen repeatedly, ten times or more. The CDR3 DNA is TGTGCCAGCAGTCGGGACTCCCCCTACGAGCAGTACTTC. It is translated as CASSRDSPYEQYF. V is TRBV6-1 and J is TRBJ2-7; D perhaps matches TRBD2 (6 bases). CDR1 and CDR2 from the germline V gene are MNHNS and SASEGT. This CDR3 spans 13 amino acids. The V gene lost 5 bases and the J gene lost 2 bases, with 10 bases spanning the gap.

This clonotype turned up a few times. The V call is TRBV29-1, the J call TRBJ2-1; 8 positions match TRBD2. The CDR3 has 12 residues. V was pared by 3 bases and J by 7 bases, with 2 bases of the junction left unmatched. The germline CDR1 and CDR2 sequences are SQVTM and ANQGSEA. Here the CDR3 DNA reads TGCAGCGTTGATAGCGGGACTAATGAGCAGTTCTTC. It is translated as CSVDSGTNEQFF.

This clonotype was found a few times. V and J are TRBV15 and TRBJ1-1; D is unclear. Germline V gene lookup returns CDR1 LNHNV and CDR2 YYDKDF (reference sequence). V was shortened by 0 bases and J by 1 base, with 9 bases between the two germline ends. The CDR3 is 15 amino acids. As DNA, the CDR3 is TGTGCCACCAGCAGAGATCTGAAAGGGAACACTGAAGCTTTCTTT. Its protein product is CATSRDLKGNTEAFF. The variable domain in full, completed from reference TRBV15 and TRBJ1-1, reads DAMVIQNPRYQVTQFGKPVTLSCSQTLNHNVMYWYQQKSSQAPKLLFHYYDKDFNNEADTPDNFQSRRPNTSFCFLDIRSPGLGDTAMYLCATSRDLKGNTEAFFGQGTRLTVV.

The gene calls are TRBV20-1 and TRBJ1-6; D is possibly TRBD1 (6 bases). V lost 2 bases and J 4 bases, leaving 12 bases between the germline ends. Germline CDR1 is DFQATT and CDR2 is SNEGSKA (reference sequence). The CDR3 is 15 residues long. The CDR3: CSARKAGAYNSPLHF. In DNA form, the CDR3 reads TGCAGTGCTAGAAAGGCAGGGGCTTATAATTCACCCCTCCACTTT.

This clonotype has only a few counts. The V and J genes are TRBV11-3 and TRBJ2-1, with 8 nucleotides matching TRBD2. The CDR3 loop spans 15 amino acids. Germline CDR1 and CDR2: SGHNT and YENEEA. V shed 4 bases and J 9 bases; nucleotides not matched to a gene: 11. In DNA, the CDR3 is TGTGCCAGCAGCTCCACGGGGCTAGCGGGCATTGAGCAGTTCTTC. This encodes CASSSTGLAGIEQFF.

This clonotype has a single count. A much larger clone lies a single base off, so this may be a read error. The V and J genes are TRBV6-1 and TRBJ1-1; D unresolved. Trimming took 4 bases from V and 2 from J, leaving 11 bases between them. This CDR3 is 14 amino acids long. CDR1 is MNHNS, CDR2 SASEGT, per germline. The CDR3 nucleotides read TGTGCCAGCAGTGCATCCGTGGGCAACACTGAAGCTTTCTTT. Amino acids: CASSASVGNTEAFF.

The chain employs TRBV30 and TRBJ2-1, with 7 bases fitting TRBD1. The CDR3 covers 11 residues. Looked up from germline, CDR1 is GTSNPN and CDR2 is SVGIG (reference sequence). The CDR3 is CVGQEYNEQFF. Here the CDR3 DNA reads TGTGTAGGACAGGAATACAATGAGCAGTTCTTC.

This rearrangement joins TRBV7-8 to TRBJ2-5; D is possibly TRBD2 (6 bases). The V gene's germline CDR1 is SGHVS and CDR2 FQNEAQ. CDR3 size: 13 residues. V was trimmed by 2 bases and J by 5 bases, leaving 9 bases between them. The DNA of the CDR3 is TGTGCCAGCAGCTTACTAGCGAGCGAGACCCAGTACTTC. Protein sequence: CASSLLASETQYF.